This T cell receptor (beta chain) is drawn from a study of T cells in localized non-small cell lung cancer. Whole-study findings and limits: Clonality peaked in uninvolved adjacent lung rather than tumor. Sequencing, confined to only one tumor region, leaves heterogeneity possible.

Remarks on this clone: What it recognizes is unknown.

Only in-frame clones appear in the TCRdb table, and some are missing; sequencing was by immunoSEQ multiplex PCR. In the table there are tens of thousands of clones, 75% to 90% of which are singletons. Germline loops: CDR1 LNHDA, CDR2 SQIVND (reference sequence). V was cut by 4 bases and J by 4 bases, with 11 bases left in between. This CDR3 comprises 14 residues. This receptor was identified in a male donor older than 55 with stage III squamous cell lung carcinoma. This specimen consisted of peripheral blood, obtained before any cancer treatment. This chain uses TRBV19 with TRBJ1-5, with a tentative D call TRBD1 (6 bases). CDR3 amino acids: CASSTGQPNQPQHF. As DNA, the CDR3 is TGTGCCAGTAGTACTGGACAGCCGAATCAGCCCCAGCATTTT. Using reference TRBV19 and TRBJ1-5 for the parts outside the CDR3, the full variable domain is DGGITQSPKYLFRKEGQNVTLSCEQNLNHDAMYWYRQDPGQGLRLIYYSQIVNDFQKGDIAEGYSVSREKKESFPLTVTSAQKNPTAFYLCASSTGQPNQPQHFGDGTRLSIL.